The present T cell receptor (beta chain) was sequenced within a study of T cells in Graves' hyperthyroidism and ophthalmopathy. Looking at the study overall: Peripheral blood was acquired at first diagnosis, ahead of any therapy whatsoever. Study results and limitations: The model's output predicted ophthalmopathy at a median of about 6.5 months prior to onset.

CDR1 and CDR2 from the germline V gene are DFQATT and SNEGSKA (reference sequence). This CDR3 has 15 amino acids. V shed 5 bases and J 2 bases; nucleotides not matched to a gene: 9. There were TCR beta CDR3 regions amplified from RNA transcripts. First-round RT-PCR with HTBI primers amplified the TCR CDR3 region. Via MiXCR, TCRdb re-called the multiplex PCR reads, giving one row per CDR3 protein. The table lists over 450,000 distinct CDR3 sequences, 17% of them singletons. This clonotype occurred a few times. Its antigen is still unknown. Individuals with ophthalmopathy presented a Clinical Activity Score of at least 3, a NOSPECS grade of at least 4 and a duration under 3 months.

The chain couples TRBV20-1 to TRBJ2-1; 7 bases align to TRBD2. The sequenced sample was blood. This sequence originates from a woman between 18 and 29 years old with Graves' ophthalmopathy. This CDR3 is CSAPRSGLAYNEQFF. CDR3 sequence (DNA): TGCAGTGCTCCGCGCAGTGGACTAGCCTACAATGAGCAGTTCTTC.